The 10 T cell receptor beta chains below come from one sample, sequenced in a study of cytomegalovirus exposure and HLA in healthy donors. Researchers ran the PCR with 60 Vbeta and 13 Jbeta primers. Generated by immunoSEQ multiplex PCR, the TCRdb table keeps only in-frame clones and is missing some. This sample has about 170,000 clones, with 72% found just once. Sequenced sample: PBMCs. Receptors originate from a human donor in good health.

The chain combines TRBV6-1 with TRBJ1-1; the D gene is possibly TRBD1 (6 bases). V was cut by 6 bases and J by 1 base, with 15 bases left in between. There are 15 residues in the CDR3. CDR1 and CDR2 from the germline V gene are MNHNS and SASEGT. The CDR3 is CASRDWGGENTEAFF. The CDR3 bases are TGTGCCAGCAGGGACTGGGGGGGCGAGAACACTGAAGCTTTCTTT.

The chain is built from TRBV19 and TRBJ1-1; tentatively, D is TRBD1 (5 bases). The CDR3 extends over 15 amino acids. Looked up from germline, CDR1 is LNHDA and CDR2 is SQIVND (reference sequence). Trimming stripped 2 bases from V and 5 bases from J, with 15 bases between. CDR3: CASSIRDSAGTEAFF. The DNA for the CDR3 is TGTGCCAGTAGTATAAGGGACTCGGCAGGGACTGAAGCTTTCTTT.

Written as DNA, the CDR3 is TGCGCCAGCAGCCAAGAGGGGGGTAGCGGGGGGTGGGGAGAGACCCAGTACTTC. Translated: CASSQEGGSGGWGETQYF. The V and J genes are TRBV4-1 and TRBJ2-5; 10 bases map to TRBD2. Germline CDR1 and CDR2: MGHRA and YSYEKL. The CDR3 sequence is 18 residues long. Trimming took 0 bases from V and 4 from J; bases not matched to a gene: 11.

In DNA, the CDR3 is TGTGCCTGGAGTGTACGTCGGGTCACGGGAAACACCATATATTTT. Its protein product is CAWSVRRVTGNTIYF. V usage is TRBV30 and J usage is TRBJ1-3, with no clear D. Germline assignment: CDR1 GTSNPN and CDR2 SVGIG (reference sequence). V was shortened by 0 bases and J by 4 bases, with 13 bases between the two germline ends. The CDR3 runs 15 residues.

By sample fraction, this clone is medium-sized. This chain connects TRBV11-2 to TRBJ2-1; 11 bases match TRBD2. With V trimmed by 2 bases and J by 7 bases, 7 bases remained unmatched. The CDR3 is made up of 16 amino acids. From germline, CDR1 is SGHAT and CDR2 FQNNGV. CDR3 in amino acids: CASSLTSGGLSNEQFF. CDR3 nucleotides: TGTGCCAGCAGCTTAACTAGCGGGGGCCTTTCTAATGAGCAGTTCTTC.

In its sample, this clone was seen once. This sample includes further DNA sequences coding for the same CDR3. J is TRBJ1-1 and V is TRBV7-9; 8 positions match TRBD1. This CDR3 region has 13 residues. V lost 2 bases and J lost 4; bases outside the gene matches: 0. Germline V CDR1 and CDR2: SEHNR, FQNEAQ (reference sequence). The CDR3 region is CASSLTGGTEAFF. In nucleotides, the CDR3 is TGTGCCAGCAGCTTAACAGGGGGCACTGAAGCTTTCTTT.

The rearrangement joins TRBV19 to TRBJ1-5, with 8 positions matching TRBD1. The CDR3 runs to 14 residues. The germline gives CDR1 LNHDA, CDR2 SQIVND (reference sequence). Trimming took 7 bases from V and 11 from J; bases not matched to a gene: 13. CDR3 bases: TGTGCCAGTACCCCGGGACAGGTTCGGTCGGCCCAGCATTTT. It encodes CASTPGQVRSAQHF.

This chain links TRBV6-5 with TRBJ2-3, with 9 nucleotides matching TRBD1. V lost 6 bases, J lost 1 base, and 2 bases stayed unmatched. The germline gives CDR1 MNHEY, CDR2 SVGAGI. This CDR3 has 14 residues. DNA of the CDR3: TGTGCCAGCAGCCGGGACAGGGGCACAGATACGCAGTATTTT. Translation: CASSRDRGTDTQYF.

V and J are TRBV4-2 and TRBJ1-4; possible D gene TRBD1, 5 bases. Germline V gene sequence: CDR1 LGHNA, CDR2 YNFKEQ. CDR3 length equals 14 residues. The V end was cut by 0 bases, the J end by 8 bases, with 10 bases between. The DNA of the CDR3 is TGTGCCAGCAGCCAAGATCAGGGAGGAGAAAAACTGTTTTTT. This encodes CASSQDQGGEKLFF.

This clone was seen a few times. The chain recombines TRBV9 with TRBJ1-5; 10 bases map to TRBD1. V dropped 3 bases and J dropped 6; count of bases not matched to a gene: 6. CDR3 length: 15 amino acids. Germline values: CDR1 SGDLS, CDR2 YYNGEE. In nucleotides, the CDR3 is TGTGCCAGCAGCGAGGGGACAGGGGTGGGTCAGCCCCAGCATTTT. Its protein is CASSEGTGVGQPQHF.